These T cell receptor beta chains were read from a single sample in a study of post-analysis software for immune sequencing data. TCRdb reprocessed the PCR reads via MiXCR and lists one record per CDR3 protein. The sample consists of roughly 430,000 distinct CDR3 sequences, about 40% of them appearing once. What was sequenced was blood. The source is a girl aged 2 to 9 with multiple sclerosis. Each CDR3 is given with its conserved first and last residue. Fields, in order: V gene, J gene, CDR3 protein.

TRBV29-1	TRBJ2-1	CSGIQGTAFF
TRBV12-3/TRBV12-4	TRBJ1-2	CASSFTDGYTF
TRBV6-6	TRBJ1-1	CASRPTGSAGEAFF
TRBV5-1	TRBJ2-7	CASSSQASGISYEQYF
TRBV9	TRBJ1-6	CASSALTENYNSPLHF
TRBV7-2	TRBJ2-7	CASSLSAYEQYF
TRBV12-3/TRBV12-4	TRBJ2-1	CASSLWLGTSGRIFGNEQFF
TRBV11-2	TRBJ2-3	CASSLARVVADTQYF
TRBV18	TRBJ2-1	CASSPTGLANEQFF
TRBV20-1	TRBJ1-1	CSASSRGSEAFF
TRBV20-1	TRBJ2-3	CSAPAGGADTQYF
TRBV20-1	NA	CSARREAQDEQYF
TRBV9	TRBJ2-3	CASSVGGSADTQYF
TRBV6-2/TRBV6-3	TRBJ2-2	CASSYRRLSASTGELFF
TRBV28	TRBJ2-1	CASSAPGLGNNEQFF
TRBV5-1	TRBJ2-7	CASSLASRGSKDEQYF
TRBV29-1	TRBJ1-1	CSVSRRLMNTEAFF
TRBV12-3/TRBV12-4	TRBJ1-6	CASSLGQGDSPLHF
TRBV6-2/TRBV6-3	TRBJ2-3	CASRPRTSGSEGVSQYF
TRBV9	TRBJ2-7	CASSKIRDGIYEQYF
TRBV10-3	NA	CAISWDRAHEQYF
TRBV2	TRBJ2-7	CASSDWAGSYEQYF
TRBV28	TRBJ2-3	CASSRTSGMYTDTQYF
TRBV28	TRBJ2-6	CASSLGPISGANVLTF
TRBV29-1	TRBJ2-3	CSVESSGGIDTQYF
TRBV20-1	TRBJ1-1	CSAKSGGAVMNTEAFF
TRBV7-2	TRBJ1-5	CASSWTGGMVDQPQHF
TRBV24-1	TRBJ1-2	CATSDLTGNGYTF
TRBV27	TRBJ1-5	CATRLSWANQPQHF
TRBV5-5	TRBJ1-2	CASSLAVTGSYGYTF
TRBV20-1	TRBJ1-4	CSASAEGEANEKLFF
TRBV29-1	TRBJ1-1	CSVITGNTEAFF
TRBV27	TRBJ2-3	CASNLGANTAGTDTQYF
TRBV10-3	TRBJ2-1	CAISDLVNEQFF
TRBV29-1	TRBJ2-2	CSGLLDRTGELFF
TRBV7-6	TRBJ1-2	CASSSPENYGYTF